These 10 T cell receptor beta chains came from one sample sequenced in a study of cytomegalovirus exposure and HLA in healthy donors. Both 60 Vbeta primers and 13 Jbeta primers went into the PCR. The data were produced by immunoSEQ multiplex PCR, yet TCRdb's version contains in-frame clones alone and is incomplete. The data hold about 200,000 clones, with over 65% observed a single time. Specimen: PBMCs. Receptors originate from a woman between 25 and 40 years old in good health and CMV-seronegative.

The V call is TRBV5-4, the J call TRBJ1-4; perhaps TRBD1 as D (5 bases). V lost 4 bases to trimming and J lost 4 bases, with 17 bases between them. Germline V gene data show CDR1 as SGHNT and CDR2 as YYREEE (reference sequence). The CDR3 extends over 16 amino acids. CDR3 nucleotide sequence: TGTGCCAGCAGCCCGACCCCCCGGGGGTTTAATGAAAAACTGTTTTTT. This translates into CASSPTPRGFNEKLFF.

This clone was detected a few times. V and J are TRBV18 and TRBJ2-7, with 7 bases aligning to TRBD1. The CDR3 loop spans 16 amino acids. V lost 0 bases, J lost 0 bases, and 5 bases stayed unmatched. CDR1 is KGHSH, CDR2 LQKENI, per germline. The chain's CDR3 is CASSPPGQASSYEQYF. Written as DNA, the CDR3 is TGTGCCAGCTCACCACCAGGACAGGCCAGCTCCTACGAGCAGTACTTC.

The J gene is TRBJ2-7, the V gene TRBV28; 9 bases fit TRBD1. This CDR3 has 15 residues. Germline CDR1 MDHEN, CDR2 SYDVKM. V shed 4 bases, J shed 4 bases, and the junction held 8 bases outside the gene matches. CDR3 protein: CASSSPGTGMYEQYF. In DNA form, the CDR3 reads TGTGCCAGCAGTTCACCTGGGACAGGGATGTACGAGCAGTACTTC.

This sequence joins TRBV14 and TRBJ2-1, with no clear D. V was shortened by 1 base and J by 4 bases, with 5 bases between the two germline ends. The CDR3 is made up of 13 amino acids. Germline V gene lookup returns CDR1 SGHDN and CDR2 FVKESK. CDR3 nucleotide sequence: TGTGCCAGCAGCCAAGTCGGGTACAATGAGCAGTTCTTC. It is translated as CASSQVGYNEQFF.

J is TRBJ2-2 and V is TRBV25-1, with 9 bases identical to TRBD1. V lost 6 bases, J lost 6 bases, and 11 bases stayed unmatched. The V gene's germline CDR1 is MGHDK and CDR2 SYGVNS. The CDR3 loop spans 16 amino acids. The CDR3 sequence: CASRGTGQGFAGELFF. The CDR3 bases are TGTGCCAGCAGGGGTACGGGACAGGGATTCGCCGGGGAGCTGTTTTTT.

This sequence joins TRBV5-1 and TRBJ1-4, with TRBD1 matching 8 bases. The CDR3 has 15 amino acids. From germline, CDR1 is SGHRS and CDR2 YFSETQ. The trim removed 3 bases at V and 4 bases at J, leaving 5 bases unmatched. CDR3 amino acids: CASSSQGARNEKLFF. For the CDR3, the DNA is TGCGCCAGCAGCTCTCAGGGGGCGCGTAATGAAAAACTGTTTTTT.

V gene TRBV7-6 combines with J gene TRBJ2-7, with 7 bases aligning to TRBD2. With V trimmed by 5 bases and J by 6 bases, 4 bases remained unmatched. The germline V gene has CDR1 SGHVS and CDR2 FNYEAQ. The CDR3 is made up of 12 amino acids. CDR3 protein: CASSPWGGEQYF. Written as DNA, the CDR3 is TGTGCCAGCAGCCCGTGGGGGGGCGAGCAGTACTTC.

DNA of the CDR3: TGCGCCAGCAGCTTGACTTTCAGGACCAGGGACACTGAAGCTTTCTTT. Encoded protein: CASSLTFRTRDTEAFF. The chain joins TRBV5-1 to TRBJ1-1; possible D gene TRBD1, 5 bases. CDR1 is SGHRS, CDR2 YFSETQ, per germline. V lost 1 base and J lost 3, with 16 bases in between. The CDR3 is made up of 16 amino acids.

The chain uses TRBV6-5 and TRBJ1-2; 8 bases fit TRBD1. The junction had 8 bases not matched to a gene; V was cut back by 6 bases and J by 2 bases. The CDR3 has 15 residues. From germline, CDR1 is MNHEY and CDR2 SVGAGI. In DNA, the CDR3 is TGTGCCAGCAGCCTCCGTCGGACAGGGAACTATGGCTACACCTTC. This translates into CASSLRRTGNYGYTF.

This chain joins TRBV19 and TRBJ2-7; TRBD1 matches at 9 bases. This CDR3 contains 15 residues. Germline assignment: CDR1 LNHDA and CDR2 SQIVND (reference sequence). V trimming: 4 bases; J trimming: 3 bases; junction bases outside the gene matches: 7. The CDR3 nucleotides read TGTGCCAGTAGTACACTCGGACAGGGGATCTACGAGCAGTACTTC. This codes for CASSTLGQGIYEQYF.